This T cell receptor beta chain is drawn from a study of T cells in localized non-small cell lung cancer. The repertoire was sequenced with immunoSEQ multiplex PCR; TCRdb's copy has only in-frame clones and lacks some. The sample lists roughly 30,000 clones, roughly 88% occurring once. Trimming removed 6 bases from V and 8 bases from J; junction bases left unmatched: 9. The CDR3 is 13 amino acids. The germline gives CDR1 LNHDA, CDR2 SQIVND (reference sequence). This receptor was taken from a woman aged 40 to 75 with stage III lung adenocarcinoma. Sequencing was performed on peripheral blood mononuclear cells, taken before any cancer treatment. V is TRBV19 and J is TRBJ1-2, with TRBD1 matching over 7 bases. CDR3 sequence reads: CASRATGPLGYTF. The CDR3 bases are TGTGCCAGTAGAGCGACAGGGCCGTTGGGCTACACCTTC.